In its sample, the clone carrying this TCR beta chain was seen once. Original analysis: By means of reference gene primer amplification, nucleated cell counts were estimated. The data were produced by immunoSEQ multiplex PCR, yet TCRdb's version contains in-frame clones alone and is incomplete. Clone size and the V and J calls come from that table; the DNA yielded D and trimming. The table lists about 370,000 clones, 80% to 90% of them singletons. The data were taken from a study of blood T cell repertoires in COVID-19. The germline V and J ends were trimmed by 4 bases and 7 bases, with 11 bases remaining between them. Germline CDR1 and CDR2: MGHDK and SYGVNS. The length of the CDR3 is 13 residues.

Material: PBMCs or T cells enriched from blood (not recorded which). The chain links TRBV25-1 to TRBJ1-5, with a tentative D call TRBD1 (5 bases). The receptor's source is a young man who had recovered from COVID-19. In DNA form, the CDR3 reads TGTGCCAGCAGTGGCCAGGGAAACCAGCCCCAGCATTTT. Residues: CASSGQGNQPQHF.